A selection of T cell receptor beta chains follows, all from one sample in a study of T cell responses to AZD1222 COVID-19 vaccine. Sequencing used immunoSEQ multiplex PCR; TCRdb keeps in-frame clones, though not all of them. Here the sample spans 90,000 to 150,000 clones, roughly 85% being singletons. Sequenced here: peripheral blood, sampled on day 0 of AZD1222 vaccination. The receptors originated from an adult in good health. Each CDR3 is given without its conserved first and last residue. Clone size is stated in some rows and not others, as once, few, many or a class when expanded.

len,v_gene,abundance,CDR3aa
12,TRBV4-1,-,ASSRDRVGQPQH
13,TRBV14,-,ASSQTERGLNEQY
10,TRBV2,few,ASKTSSYEQY
20,TRBV21-1,once,ASSKSSQSPREGPNTHSPLH
14,TRBV6-6,-,ASSYSYRGTTYEQY
11,TRBV7-6,-,ASSLSRLTEAF
14,TRBV5-4,-,ASSLTSGRVADTQY
13,TRBV2,-,ASSAGRGTVSPLH
11,TRBV12-3/TRBV12-4,-,ASSPGTGNIQY
13,TRBV28,-,ASIPRDRVVYEQY
11,TRBV5-1,-,ASSPLHGNTIY
13,TRBV19,-,ASSIKRADSYEQY
12,TRBV7-2,-,ASTKEGGRGELF
13,TRBV3-1/TRBV3-2,once,ASSQGGGQGGEQY
14,TRBV21-1,-,ASSKARTGNTGELF
12,TRBV5-1,-,ASSAGTSPETQY
13,TRBV11-2,once,ASSLGTGYFGTQY
11,TRBV12-3/TRBV12-4,once,ASSFGKIQPQH
14,TRBV6-5,-,ASSYTSGTGLGKLF
12,TRBV13,-,ASSGRGIDYGYT
14,TRBV27,-,ASQPGGGPYTGELF
15,TRBV2,-,ASRGAGPRVVKNEQF
9,TRBV9,-,ASSVEDEQF
11,TRBV2,-,ASTGSGANVLT
14,TRBV3-1/TRBV3-2,-,ASSPGRFLYTYEQY
13,TRBV5-6,-,ASSLVGGAGNTIY
12,TRBV27,once,ASSASGEYNEQF
10,TRBV30,-,AWSHQGGEAF
15,TRBV19,-,ASSSSRDTTYGNTIY
12,TRBV7-8,-,ASRGWATNEKLF
12,TRBV11-2,-,ASSLRVDRDGYT
11,TRBV19,once,ASGGQGDSPLH